These T cell receptor beta chains were read from a single sample in a study of blood T cell repertoires in COVID-19. Sequencing was performed with immunoSEQ multiplex PCR; in TCRdb, only in-frame clones are kept and a portion is missing. Here the sample spans 160,000 or so clones, 80% to 90% being singletons. Material for sequencing was peripheral blood. These receptors were obtained from a woman between 50 and 59 years old with acute or convalescent COVID-19. Each CDR3 is given with its conserved first and last residue. The D gene is left open where the match is weak. Some rows have no size entry. The others give once, few or many, or a class for an expanded clone.

J: TRBJ2-5
D: TRBD2
V: TRBV6-2/TRBV6-3
size: -
CDR3: CASSFYKRGEQETQYF
DNA: TGTGCCAGCAGTTTTTACAAGCGGGGGGAACAAGAGACCCAGTACTTC

J: TRBJ1-5
D: TRBD1
V: TRBV2
size: -
CDR3: CASSSRGYSNQPQHF
DNA: TGTGCCAGCAGTTCCAGGGGGTATAGCAATCAGCCCCAGCATTTT

J: TRBJ1-6
D: -
V: TRBV9
size: -
CDR3: CASSVAAGNNSPLHF
DNA: TGTGCCAGCAGCGTAGCCGCGGGAAATAATTCACCCCTCCACTTT

J: TRBJ2-2
D: TRBD2
V: TRBV7-3
size: -
CDR3: CASSPLGRGGQTGELFF
DNA: TGTGCCAGCAGCCCCCTGGGGCGGGGGGGCCAAACCGGGGAGCTGTTTTTT

J: TRBJ1-1
D: TRBD1
V: TRBV19
size: once
CDR3: CASRADRVNTEAFF
DNA: TGTGCCAGTAGGGCTGACAGGGTGAACACTGAAGCTTTCTTT

J: TRBJ2-2
D: TRBD1
V: TRBV5-1
size: once
CDR3: CASSWTGAVGELFF
DNA: TGCGCCAGCAGCTGGACAGGGGCCGTCGGGGAGCTGTTTTTT

J: TRBJ1-1
D: -
V: TRBV19
size: -
CDR3: CASTPRQAGNTEAFF
DNA: TGTGCCAGTACCCCCCGACAGGCGGGGAACACTGAAGCTTTCTTT

J: TRBJ1-6
D: -
V: TRBV30
size: -
CDR3: CAWSLTGVNSPLHF
DNA: TGTGCCTGGAGTTTAACAGGTGTTAATTCACCCCTCCACTTT

J: TRBJ2-2
D: -
V: TRBV5-6
size: -
CDR3: CASSLGLAAGGELFF
DNA: TGTGCCAGCAGCTTGGGGCTCGCGGCTGGCGGGGAGCTGTTTTTT

J: TRBJ1-5
D: -
V: TRBV6-1
size: -
CDR3: CASSEWANQPQHF
DNA: TGTGCCAGCAGTGAGTGGGCTAATCAGCCCCAGCATTTT

J: TRBJ1-1
D: TRBD1
V: TRBV6-5
size: -
CDR3: CASSYRGAGGNTEAFF
DNA: TGTGCCAGCAGTTACAGGGGGGCAGGGGGGAACACTGAAGCTTTCTTT

J: TRBJ2-5
D: -
V: TRBV7-3
size: -
CDR3: CASSYYQGPIAETQYF
DNA: TGTGCCAGCAGTTATTATCAGGGCCCCATAGCCGAGACCCAGTACTTC

J: TRBJ1-2
D: -
V: TRBV30
size: -
CDR3: CAWSAIQGLGYTF
DNA: TGTGCCTGGAGTGCGATCCAGGGTCTTGGCTACACCTTC

J: TRBJ2-3
D: -
V: TRBV11-3
size: few
CDR3: CASSLDILIRSSTDTQYF
DNA: TGTGCCAGCAGCTTAGATATCCTTATCCGGTCTAGCACAGATACGCAGTATTTT

J: TRBJ1-3
D: -
V: TRBV2
size: -
CDR3: CASSGETSGNTIYF
DNA: TGTGCCAGCAGTGGGGAGACATCAGGAAACACCATATATTTT

J: TRBJ1-6
D: TRBD1
V: TRBV2
size: -
CDR3: CASTDNRGYSPLHF
DNA: TGTGCCAGCACTGATAACAGGGGGTATTCACCCCTCCACTTT

J: TRBJ2-1
D: TRBD2
V: TRBV2
size: -
CDR3: CASRAGGGISYNEQFF
DNA: TGTGCCAGCAGGGCCGGCGGGGGGATTTCCTACAATGAGCAGTTCTTC

J: TRBJ1-5
D: -
V: TRBV4-1
size: once
CDR3: CASSPRQTYSNQPQHF
DNA: TGCGCCAGCAGCCCTAGACAGACCTATAGCAATCAGCCCCAGCATTTT

J: TRBJ1-5
D: TRBD1
V: TRBV6-1
size: -
CDR3: CASSELDRVSNQPQHF
DNA: TGTGCCAGCAGTGAACTCGACAGGGTGAGCAATCAGCCCCAGCATTTT

J: TRBJ2-3
D: TRBD2
V: TRBV7-2
size: -
CDR3: CASSLVAGGTTQYF
DNA: TGTGCCAGCAGCTTAGTAGCGGGGGGAACTACGCAGTATTTT

J: TRBJ1-5
D: TRBD1
V: TRBV5-4
size: -
CDR3: CASSSQGAYNQPQHF
DNA: TGTGCCAGCAGCTCACAGGGGGCCTACAATCAGCCCCAGCATTTT

J: TRBJ1-2
D: TRBD1
V: TRBV9
size: -
CDR3: CASSLHPLGGSEGYTF
DNA: TGTGCCAGCAGCTTACACCCCCTAGGGGGCTCGGAAGGCTACACCTTC

J: TRBJ2-1
D: -
V: TRBV4-2
size: -
CDR3: CASSQDLQLVNEQFF
DNA: TGTGCCAGCAGCCAAGATCTCCAGCTAGTTAATGAGCAGTTCTTC

J: TRBJ2-3
D: TRBD2
V: TRBV7-3
size: -
CDR3: CASSPSGSLDTQYF
DNA: TGTGCCAGCAGCCCTAGCGGGAGCTTAGATACGCAGTATTTT

J: TRBJ2-2
D: TRBD1
V: TRBV6-5
size: -
CDR3: CAGQTGLRAGELFF
DNA: TGTGCCGGCCAGACAGGGCTCAGGGCCGGGGAGCTGTTTTTT

J: TRBJ2-3
D: TRBD2
V: TRBV10-1
size: -
CDR3: CASSESSSGGHTDTQYF
DNA: TGCGCCAGCAGTGAGTCGTCTAGCGGGGGGCACACAGATACGCAGTATTTT

J: TRBJ2-7
D: -
V: TRBV5-5
size: -
CDR3: CASSLRGAAQTYEQYF
DNA: TGTGCCAGCAGCTTGCGCGGGGCAGCTCAAACCTACGAGCAGTACTTC

J: TRBJ1-4
D: TRBD1
V: TRBV5-8
size: -
CDR3: CASSQRDRVTNEKLFF
DNA: TGTGCCAGCAGCCAACGGGACAGGGTCACTAATGAAAAACTGTTTTTT

J: TRBJ2-3
D: TRBD1
V: TRBV6-5
size: -
CDR3: CATSPGQGSQYF
DNA: TGTGCCACAAGCCCGGGACAGGGTTCGCAGTATTTT

J: TRBJ2-3
D: TRBD1
V: TRBV5-1
size: few
CDR3: CASSGTGTGADTQYF
DNA: TGCGCCAGCAGCGGCACCGGGACAGGGGCAGATACGCAGTATTTT

J: TRBJ2-7
D: TRBD1
V: TRBV11-2
size: -
CDR3: CASSQVWDRDYEQYF
DNA: TGTGCCAGCAGCCAAGTTTGGGACAGGGACTACGAGCAGTACTTC

J: TRBJ2-6
D: -
V: TRBV18
size: -
CDR3: CASSPQEGATGANVLTF
DNA: TGTGCCAGCTCACCACAGGAGGGGGCGACTGGGGCCAACGTCCTGACTTTC

J: TRBJ2-5
D: -
V: TRBV4-2
size: -
CDR3: CASSQDKETQYF
DNA: TGTGCCAGCAGCCAAGATAAAGAGACCCAGTACTTC

J: TRBJ1-2
D: -
V: TRBV11-1
size: -
CDR3: CASSLAPVAPSYGYTF
DNA: TGTGCCAGCAGCTTAGCGCCCGTGGCTCCTAGCTATGGCTACACCTTC

J: TRBJ1-5
D: TRBD1
V: TRBV19
size: once
CDR3: CASRPPLEGANQPQHF
DNA: TGTGCCAGTAGACCCCCGTTGGAGGGGGCCAATCAGCCCCAGCATTTT

J: TRBJ2-7
D: TRBD1
V: TRBV7-8
size: -
CDR3: CASSLEAGGRYEQYF
DNA: TGTGCCAGCAGCTTAGAGGCAGGGGGTAGGTACGAGCAGTACTTC

J: TRBJ1-4
D: -
V: TRBV6-1
size: -
CDR3: CASSERWGLDEKLFF
DNA: TGTGCCAGCAGTGAAAGGTGGGGGCTTGATGAAAAACTGTTTTTT

J: TRBJ1-2
D: -
V: TRBV15
size: -
CDR3: CATSRDGGGYTF
DNA: TGTGCCACCAGCAGAGATGGCGGGGGCTACACCTTC

J: TRBJ2-2
D: -
V: TRBV6-1
size: once
CDR3: CASSEDNRANTGELFF
DNA: TGTGCCAGCAGTGAAGACAACAGGGCGAACACCGGGGAGCTGTTTTTT

J: TRBJ1-1
D: -
V: TRBV9
size: -
CDR3: CASSVMTGGNTEAFF
DNA: TGTGCCAGCAGCGTTATGACAGGAGGGAACACTGAAGCTTTCTTT

J: TRBJ1-6
D: -
V: TRBV25-1
size: -
CDR3: CASRQGYNSPLHF
DNA: TGTGCCAGCAGACAGGGATACAATTCACCCCTCCACTTT

J: TRBJ1-5
D: -
V: TRBV4-3
size: -
CDR3: CASSLGAAVGQPQHF
DNA: TGCGCCAGCAGCCTTGGGGCCGCGGTGGGTCAGCCCCAGCATTTT

J: TRBJ2-2
D: -
V: TRBV19
size: -
CDR3: CASSVAGYTGELFF
DNA: TGTGCCAGTAGTGTGGCGGGGTACACCGGGGAGCTGTTTTTT

J: TRBJ2-7
D: TRBD1
V: TRBV5-1
size: many
CDR3: CASSLGTGGYEQYF
DNA: TGCGCCAGCAGCTTGGGGACAGGGGGCTACGAGCAGTACTTC

J: TRBJ2-1
D: -
V: TRBV28
size: -
CDR3: CASIPTSLWSYNEQFF
DNA: TGTGCCAGCATCCCCACCAGTTTATGGTCCTACAATGAGCAGTTCTTC

J: TRBJ2-7
D: -
V: TRBV6-1
size: -
CDR3: CASSESGSGYEQYF
DNA: TGTGCCAGCAGTGAGTCAGGTAGCGGCTACGAGCAGTACTTC

J: TRBJ1-2
D: -
V: TRBV3-1/TRBV3-2
size: -
CDR3: CASSQEARGYGYTF
DNA: TGTGCCAGCAGCCAAGAGGCCCGCGGCTATGGCTACACCTTC